This is a list of T cell receptor beta chains from one sample in a study of T cell responses to AZD1222 COVID-19 vaccine. The assay was immunoSEQ multiplex PCR, and TCRdb's table has in-frame clones only and misses some. Of roughly 170,000 clones listed, around 94% are singletons. Sequencing was performed on peripheral blood, taken 28 days after the second AZD1222 dose. The receptors derive from an adult who received the AZD1222 COVID-19 vaccine. Both conserved end residues are part of each CDR3. The order of the fields is clone size, V gene, J gene, D gene, CDR3 protein, CDR3 DNA. A D gene is named only where the DNA matches it firmly. Expanded clones get a size class; other rows say once, few or many, or leave the size out.

>.|TRBV19|TRBJ1-1|.
CASSIAGGATEAFF
TGTGCCAGTAGTATAGCGGGAGGCGCCACTGAAGCTTTCTTT
>.|TRBV7-2|TRBJ1-2|.
CASSLQVDYGYTF
TGTGCCAGCAGCTTACAGGTGGACTATGGCTACACCTTC
>.|TRBV29-1|TRBJ2-1|.
CSGGEQFF
TGCAGCGGGGGAGAGCAGTTCTTC
>.|TRBV4-1|TRBJ2-7|.
CARIGLSTYEQYF
TGCGCCAGAATCGGACTATCAACCTACGAGCAGTACTTC
>.|TRBV9|TRBJ2-7|.
CASSVREPYEQYF
TGTGCCAGCAGCGTGAGGGAGCCCTACGAGCAGTACTTC
>.|TRBV27|TRBJ1-5|.
CATSKIASNQPQHF
TGTGCCACCTCGAAGATAGCTAGCAATCAGCCCCAGCATTTT
>.|TRBV29-1|TRBJ1-3|.
CSVGGTRNTIYF
TGCAGCGTAGGAGGGACTCGAAACACCATATATTTT
>.|TRBV5-1|TRBJ2-2|TRBD1
CASSWGQPNTGELFF
TGCGCCAGCAGCTGGGGACAGCCTAACACCGGGGAGCTGTTTTTT
>.|TRBV9|TRBJ1-3|.
CASSVESSSGNTIYF
TGTGCCAGCAGCGTAGAGTCTTCTTCTGGAAACACCATATATTTT
>.|TRBV7-2|TRBJ1-6|TRBD1
CASKTGGDNSPLHF
TGTGCCAGCAAGACAGGGGGCGATAATTCACCCCTCCACTTT
>.|TRBV5-1|TRBJ1-2|.
CASSTRVSSSFNYGYTF
TGCGCCAGCAGCACCCGGGTCTCCAGTTCTTTTAACTATGGCTACACCTTC
>.|TRBV5-6|TRBJ1-2|.
CASSLAGGSGYGYTF
TGTGCCAGCAGCTTGGCCGGGGGATCAGGGTATGGCTACACCTTC
>.|TRBV5-1|TRBJ1-4|.
CASSLDPGINGEKLFF
TGCGCCAGCAGCTTGGATCCAGGTATCAACGGTGAAAAACTGTTTTTT
>once|TRBV3-1/TRBV3-2|TRBJ2-4|.
CASSQDGGNIQYF
TGTGCCAGCAGCCAAGACGGGGGAAACATTCAGTACTTC
>.|TRBV28|TRBJ1-1|.
CASSHGVTDNTEAFF
TGTGCCAGCAGCCATGGGGTAACAGACAACACTGAAGCTTTCTTT
>.|TRBV6-2/TRBV6-3|TRBJ2-1|.
CASSALNRGQFF
TGTGCCAGCAGTGCGCTTAATCGGGGCCAGTTCTTC
>.|TRBV19|TRBJ2-1|TRBD2
CASSDPLSASGSRNEQFF
TGTGCCAGTAGTGATCCCCTATCCGCTAGCGGGAGTAGGAATGAGCAGTTCTTC
>.|TRBV4-1|TRBJ1-5|.
CASSQEQVQPQHF
TGCGCCAGCAGCCAGGAACAGGTTCAGCCCCAGCATTTT
>.|TRBV2|TRBJ2-2|.
CASSEQLGSGELFF
TGTGCCAGCAGTGAACAATTGGGGTCCGGGGAGCTGTTTTTT
>.|TRBV25-1|TRBJ1-1|TRBD1
CASRSQGITEAFF
TGTGCCAGCCGCTCACAGGGGATCACTGAAGCTTTCTTT
>.|TRBV9|TRBJ2-7|TRBD2
CASSVGIREGEQYF
TGTGCCAGCAGCGTAGGAATCAGGGAGGGCGAGCAGTACTTC
>.|TRBV13|TRBJ2-7|.
CASSLGYEQYF
TGTGCCAGCAGCTTAGGATACGAGCAGTACTTC
>once|TRBV19|TRBJ2-5|.
CASSIDRQETQYF
TGTGCCAGTAGTATCGACAGGCAAGAGACCCAGTACTTC
>.|TRBV4-1|TRBJ2-3|.
CASSQGPFLLKPDTQYF
TGCGCCAGCAGCCAAGGCCCCTTCCTCCTGAAACCAGATACGCAGTATTTT
>.|TRBV7-9|TRBJ1-1|.
CASSLASGQNTEAFF
TGTGCCAGCAGCTTAGCCTCGGGACAGAACACTGAAGCTTTCTTT